A selection of T cell receptor beta chains follows, all from one sample in a study of cytotoxic CD8 clonotypes in ibrutinib-treated CLL. The table came from immunoSEQ multiplex PCR; TCRdb's copy has only in-frame clones and leaves some out. The sample has approximately 40,000 clones, about 70% seen once. The sample consisted of PBMCs, taken at disease progression, from a patient treated with ibrutinib. These receptors came from a human donor with chronic lymphocytic leukemia. CDR3s include the opening cysteine and the closing phenylalanine or tryptophan. The D gene is left open where the match is weak. A clone size is listed for some rows: how often the clone was seen (once, few, many), or a class if it is expanded.

v_call	clone_size	d_call	j_call	cdr3_aa	cdr3_nt
TRBV2	once	NA	TRBJ2-5	CASSEGTGVVETQYF	TGTGCCAGCAGTGAAGGGACCGGGGTGGTGGAGACCCAGTACTTC
TRBV27	NA	TRBD2	TRBJ2-7	CASSLLGRAGGEQYF	TGTGCCAGCAGTTTATTGGGGAGGGCCGGGGGCGAGCAGTACTTC
TRBV6-5	few	TRBD1	TRBJ1-1	CASSYSRQGGTEAFF	TGTGCCAGCAGTTACTCAAGACAGGGAGGAACTGAAGCTTTCTTT
TRBV4-1	once	NA	TRBJ2-7	CASSQDLVKEQYF	TGCGCCAGCAGCCAAGATCTGGTGAAGGAGCAGTACTTC
TRBV21-1	NA	NA	TRBJ2-7	CASSKGAGSYEQYF	TGTGCCAGCAGCAAGGGAGCGGGCTCCTACGAGCAGTACTTC
TRBV6-5	NA	TRBD1	TRBJ2-1	CASSDYRGREQFF	TGTGCCAGCAGTGACTACAGGGGGCGTGAGCAGTTCTTC
TRBV11-2	many	NA	TRBJ2-6	CASSHTSPGANVLTF	TGTGCCAGCAGCCATACCTCCCCTGGGGCCAACGTCCTGACTTTC
TRBV28	NA	TRBD1	TRBJ1-5	CASSSGQEDQPQHF	TGTGCCAGCAGTTCGGGACAGGAGGATCAGCCCCAGCATTTT
TRBV28	NA	TRBD1	TRBJ1-2	CASSDGQGSYGYTF	TGTGCCAGCAGCGATGGACAGGGATCCTATGGCTACACCTTC
TRBV11-2	NA	NA	TRBJ1-2	CASSPDTNYGYTF	TGTGCCAGCAGCCCGGACACAAACTATGGCTACACCTTC
TRBV4-1	NA	TRBD2	TRBJ2-3	CASSQVREGGDTQYF	TGCGCCAGCAGCCAAGTGCGGGAGGGAGGAGATACGCAGTATTTT
TRBV5-1	NA	TRBD2	TRBJ2-2	CASSLVSGMNTGELFF	TGCGCCAGCAGCTTGGTAAGCGGGATGAACACCGGGGAGCTGTTTTTT
TRBV9	few	NA	TRBJ2-2	CASSVAAAINTGELFF	TGTGCCAGCAGCGTAGCGGCAGCCATTAACACCGGGGAGCTGTTTTTT
TRBV28	NA	NA	TRBJ1-1	CASSLFRARVKAEAFF	TGTGCCAGCAGTTTATTCAGGGCCCGAGTTAAGGCTGAAGCTTTCTTT
TRBV4-1	NA	NA	TRBJ1-3	CASSQDDGSGNTIYF	TGCGCCAGCAGCCAAGATGACGGATCTGGAAACACCATATATTTT
TRBV5-5	NA	TRBD1	TRBJ2-1	CASSTGTGFAEQFF	TGTGCCAGCAGCACCGGGACAGGGTTTGCTGAGCAGTTCTTC
TRBV4-2	few	NA	TRBJ1-2	CASSQGRIRDIAAGYTF	TGTGCCAGCAGCCAAGGGCGGATCCGGGACATAGCGGCTGGCTACACCTTC
TRBV5-4	NA	TRBD1	TRBJ2-3	CASSRQGSTDTQYF	TGTGCCAGCAGCCGACAGGGTAGCACAGATACGCAGTATTTT
TRBV9	few	NA	TRBJ2-1	CASSVLYNEQFF	TGTGCCAGCAGCGTGCTATACAATGAGCAGTTCTTC
TRBV28	NA	NA	TRBJ2-2	CASSYPRRATPNDGELFF	TGTGCCAGCAGTTACCCCCGACGGGCGACCCCGAATGACGGGGAGCTGTTTTTT
TRBV6-1	NA	NA	TRBJ2-2	CASRPGTAAHGELFF	TGTGCCAGCAGACCCGGGACCGCGGCGCACGGGGAGCTGTTTTTT
TRBV5-8	once	NA	TRBJ2-1	CASPTVMWGSSYNEQFF	TGTGCCAGCCCTACGGTTATGTGGGGCAGTTCCTACAATGAGCAGTTCTTC
TRBV7-9	NA	NA	TRBJ2-7	CASSQPGHYEQYF	TGTGCCAGCAGCCAGCCGGGACACTACGAGCAGTACTTC
TRBV10-1	few	TRBD1	TRBJ2-7	CASDRGHEQYF	TGCGCCAGCGACAGGGGACACGAGCAGTACTTC
TRBV13	few	NA	TRBJ1-1	CASSGGERVIDTEAFF	TGTGCCAGCAGCGGGGGAGAGAGGGTTATTGACACTGAAGCTTTCTTT
TRBV20-1	NA	NA	TRBJ2-1	CSARAMGQFF	TGCAGTGCTAGAGCCATGGGCCAGTTCTTC
TRBV11-3	few	NA	TRBJ2-2	CASSKTGNTGELFF	TGTGCCAGCAGCAAGACAGGAAACACCGGGGAGCTGTTTTTT
TRBV5-1	NA	TRBD1	TRBJ2-7	CASSFGTETYEQYF	TGCGCCAGCAGCTTCGGGACAGAGACCTACGAGCAGTACTTC
TRBV18	NA	NA	TRBJ2-3	CASSPPQRTDTQYF	TGTGCCAGCTCACCCCCACAGCGGACGGATACGCAGTATTTT
TRBV5-1	NA	NA	TRBJ2-7	CASARDGPTYEQYF	TGCGCCAGCGCAAGAGACGGGCCCACCTACGAGCAGTACTTC
TRBV13	NA	NA	TRBJ1-2	CASSDLGRDYGYTF	TGTGCCAGCAGCGATCTCGGCCGCGACTATGGCTACACCTTC
TRBV19	once	TRBD1	TRBJ2-2	CASSPDRGGGGELFF	TGTGCCAGTAGCCCGGACAGGGGAGGCGGCGGGGAGCTGTTTTTT
TRBV30	NA	NA	TRBJ1-5	CAWSYRGNQPQHF	TGTGCCTGGAGTTACAGGGGCAATCAGCCCCAGCATTTT
TRBV10-3	NA	TRBD1	TRBJ2-7	CAISESGQGYEQYF	TGTGCCATCAGTGAGTCGGGACAGGGATACGAGCAGTACTTC
TRBV28	NA	TRBD1	TRBJ2-5	CASGTGVQETQYF	TGTGCCAGCGGTACAGGGGTCCAAGAGACCCAGTACTTC
TRBV19	NA	NA	TRBJ2-7	CASSIRDVDYEQYF	TGTGCCAGTAGTATTAGGGACGTAGACTACGAGCAGTACTTC
TRBV7-3	NA	TRBD2	TRBJ2-7	CASSYRLAGPTYQPTYEQYF	TGTGCCAGCAGCTACCGACTAGCGGGACCGACCTATCAACCGACCTACGAGCAGTACTTC
TRBV9	few	NA	TRBJ1-2	CASSVKEYGYTF	TGTGCCAGCAGCGTTAAGGAATATGGCTACACCTTC
TRBV18	few	TRBD1	TRBJ1-5	CASSAYGTDSNQPQHF	TGTGCCAGCTCAGCTTACGGGACAGATAGCAATCAGCCCCAGCATTTT
TRBV7-9	NA	NA	TRBJ1-2	CASSLDRPTYGYTF	TGTGCCAGCAGCCTTGACAGGCCTACCTATGGCTACACCTTC
TRBV7-8	NA	TRBD2	TRBJ2-5	CASSLGPLASGRGETQYF	TGTGCCAGCAGCTTAGGTCCCTTGGCTAGCGGGAGAGGGGAGACCCAGTACTTC
TRBV6-5	large	TRBD2	TRBJ2-1	CASSRWEGFQNEQFF	TGTGCCAGCAGCCGGTGGGAGGGTTTCCAAAATGAGCAGTTCTTC
TRBV5-4	NA	TRBD2	TRBJ2-1	CASSPSTSGGGSYNEQFF	TGTGCCAGCAGCCCGTCGACTAGCGGGGGGGGATCCTACAATGAGCAGTTCTTC
TRBV27	once	TRBD1	TRBJ2-5	CASRPGQGPETQYF	TGTGCCAGCAGACCGGGACAGGGACCAGAGACCCAGTACTTC
TRBV28	NA	NA	TRBJ2-7	CASSLTRNYEQYF	TGTGCCAGCAGTTTAACGCGGAATTACGAGCAGTACTTC
TRBV9	NA	NA	TRBJ2-3	CASSLSEATDTQYF	TGTGCCAGCAGTCTTAGCGAAGCCACAGATACGCAGTATTTT
TRBV19	NA	NA	TRBJ1-5	CASSIGRGGNQPQHF	TGTGCCAGTAGTATTGGCAGGGGTGGGAATCAGCCCCAGCATTTT
TRBV5-1	NA	NA	TRBJ2-5	CASSFGQGGETQYF	TGCGCCAGCAGCTTCGGCCAGGGTGGTGAGACCCAGTACTTC
TRBV11-2	NA	NA	TRBJ2-1	CASSLWAGRAGSYNEQFF	TGTGCCAGCAGCTTATGGGCCGGGCGGGCTGGCTCCTACAATGAGCAGTTCTTC
TRBV19	NA	NA	TRBJ2-1	CASSTQGRNNEQFF	TGTGCCAGTAGTACTCAGGGACGGAACAATGAGCAGTTCTTC
TRBV4-2	NA	NA	TRBJ2-5	CASSLREETQYF	TGTGCCAGCAGCTTGAGGGAGGAGACCCAGTACTTC
TRBV5-6	NA	NA	TRBJ1-4	CASSGRRGREEKLFF	TGTGCCAGCAGCGGGCGGAGGGGCAGGGAAGAAAAACTGTTTTTT
TRBV5-1	NA	NA	TRBJ2-3	CASSLGLTGDTDTQYF	TGCGCCAGCAGCTTGGGATTAACCGGAGACACAGATACGCAGTATTTT
TRBV18	few	TRBD1	TRBJ1-1	CASSLGQGLGTEAFF	TGTGCCAGCTCACTGGGACAGGGACTTGGCACTGAAGCTTTCTTT
TRBV6-4	once	TRBD1	TRBJ1-1	CASSDRGTGNTEAFF	TGTGCCAGCAGTGACCGAGGGACAGGGAACACTGAAGCTTTCTTT